Each of the 8 T cell receptor beta chains below was sequenced from the same sample in a study of PD-1 blockade in classical Hodgkin lymphoma. The table came from immunoSEQ multiplex PCR; TCRdb's copy has only in-frame clones and leaves some out. The data hold 9,500 to 10,000 clones, with 74% observed a single time. As for time point: cycle 4 day 1 (C4D1), after five to seven weeks of nivolumab. Exposure to brentuximab vedotin varied, and each patient had relapsed following autologous stem cell transplantation. The CD8+ T cells came from thawed PBMCs through magnetic negative selection. The specimen was CD8+ T cells from blood, collected before the fourth cycle of nivolumab. The receptors shown here come from a human donor with classical Hodgkin lymphoma.

There are a few counts of this clone. The J gene is TRBJ1-2, the V gene TRBV29-1, with unresolved D. Germline CDR1 and CDR2: SQVTM and ANQGSEA. The V end lost 0 bases, the J end lost 0 bases, and 8 bases lay between the germline ends. CDR3 length: 14 amino acids. The CDR3 sequence is CSVEDLATNYGYTF. Here the CDR3 DNA reads TGCAGCGTTGAAGACTTGGCAACTAACTATGGCTACACCTTC.

V and J are TRBV4-1 and TRBJ1-4; the D gene is possibly TRBD1 (6 bases). Per germline, CDR1 MGHRA and CDR2 YSYEKL. V dropped 2 bases and J dropped 0 bases, with 16 bases sitting between them. The CDR3 contains 18 residues. CDR3: CASSQSGQYFATNEKLFF. CDR3 sequence (DNA): TGCGCCAGCAGCCAATCCGGACAGTACTTTGCAACTAATGAAAAACTGTTTTTT.

CDR3 DNA: TGCGCCAGCAGCTTGTCCTCCTCTGGAACCTACGAGCAGTACTTC. As protein: CASSLSSSGTYEQYF. The gene calls are TRBV5-1 and TRBJ2-7; D uncertain. V lost 1 base, J lost 2 bases, and 13 bases lay in between. Germline V lookup: CDR1 SGHRS, CDR2 YFSETQ. The CDR3 runs to 15 residues.

V and J are TRBV6-5 and TRBJ2-7; 8 bases fit TRBD2. The CDR3 is 16 amino acids. Per germline, CDR1 MNHEY and CDR2 SVGAGI. V gave up 0 bases and J gave up 0 bases; unmatched junction bases: 4. The CDR3 bases are TGTGCCAGCAGTTACTCATCAGCGGGGGACTCCTACGAGCAGTACTTC. Translating gives CASSYSSAGDSYEQYF.

This clone was detected a few times. The V and J genes are TRBV2 and TRBJ2-7; 9 nucleotides agree with TRBD1. From germline, CDR1 is SNHLY and CDR2 FYNNEI. The CDR3 consists of 14 residues. V was pared by 8 bases and J by 0 bases, with 5 bases of the junction left unmatched. CDR3 in DNA: TGTGCCAGCTTGGGACAGGGTTTCTCCTACGAGCAGTACTTC. This sequence encodes CASLGQGFSYEQYF.

This clone turned up a few times. The genes are TRBV7-9 and TRBJ2-7; no clear D. CDR3 length: 12 amino acids. Trimming cost V 1 base and J 6 bases, with 7 bases left between them. CDR1 SEHNR and CDR2 FQNEAQ come from the germline V gene (reference sequence). CDR3 coding DNA: TGTGCCAGCAGCTTAGGTCAGAGCGAGCAGTACTTC. Protein product: CASSLGQSEQYF.

The chain carries TRBV25-1 and TRBJ1-2; the D gene is possibly TRBD1 (5 bases). V gave up 8 bases and J gave up 7 bases, with 14 bases separating them. Germline CDR1 MGHDK, CDR2 SYGVNS. This CDR3 has 12 amino acids. The CDR3 reads CASRDRSFGYTF. The CDR3 DNA sequence: TGTGCCAGCCGGGACCGATCTTTTGGCTACACCTTC.

This chain joins TRBV7-2 and TRBJ2-1; 10 bases are shared with TRBD2. Germline lookup yields CDR1 SGHTA and CDR2 FQGNSA. The length of the CDR3 is 16 residues. V shed 3 bases and J 1 base; nucleotides not matched to a gene: 3. The CDR3 sequence: CASSLRLAGSYNEQFF. The CDR3, as DNA: TGTGCCAGCAGCTTGAGACTAGCGGGTTCCTACAATGAGCAGTTCTTC.